The present T cell receptor beta chain was sequenced within a study of T-cell reconstitution after alpha-beta-depleted transplantation in children. Study outcomes and limitations: Some patients' high day-60 TCRbeta diversity was traced to surviving recipient T cells and thymic progenitors. Reported findings indicate that, about two months after transplant, alpha-beta T cells came from several hundred expanded clones, which were derived from non-depleted graft cells. The authors attributed T-cell counts and diversity one year after transplant mostly to newly produced T cells.

In its sample, this clonotype was seen a few times. Its antigen remains unknown. Germline lookup yields CDR1 ENHRY and CDR2 SYGVKD. V was shortened by 3 bases and J by 0 bases, with 15 bases between the two germline ends. This CDR3 has 18 residues. TCRbeta library preparation incorporated unique molecular identifiers. TCRdb redid the calling of the PCR reads with MiXCR, one entry per CDR3 protein. Among hundreds of thousands of distinct CDR3 sequences listed, about 8.7% were seen once. The TCR was taken from a male patient between 2 and 10 years old who had a stem cell transplant for acute myeloid leukemia, so the T cells may come from the graft donor. The sample was PBMCs, mostly from graft donor cells, taken 360 days after TCRalphabeta/CD19-depleted stem cell transplant. The J gene is TRBJ2-6, the V gene TRBV10-3; D remains ambiguous. CDR3 coding DNA: TGTGCCATCAGTGAACCGGGCGGCGGAAGCTCTGGGGCCAACGTCCTGACTTTC. This translates into CAISEPGGGSSGANVLTF.